A selection of T cell receptor beta chains follows, all from one sample in a study of blood T cell repertoires in COVID-19. Sequencing used immunoSEQ multiplex PCR; TCRdb keeps in-frame clones, though not all of them. The table records 80,000 to 95,000 clones, roughly 87% of them present only once. Specimen: peripheral blood. The receptors shown here come from a woman aged 45-60 years with active or convalescent COVID-19. CDR3s include the opening cysteine and the closing phenylalanine or tryptophan. D genes are given only for firm matches. Clone size is shown for a subset of rows, as once, few, many or a class of expanded clone.

V gene,clone size,J gene,D gene,CDR3 DNA,CDR3 protein
TRBV27,few,TRBJ1-5,-,TGTGCCAGCAGGCAGACAGCTTATAGCAATCAGCCCCAGCATTTT,CASRQTAYSNQPQHF
TRBV7-2,few,TRBJ2-7,-,TGTGCCAGCAGCTTAGCTTTTGGGCACAACCAGGAGCAGTACTTC,CASSLAFGHNQEQYF
TRBV7-9,-,TRBJ2-7,TRBD1,TGTGCCAGCAGCAAATATATTGGGACAGGGGAATCCGAGCAGTACTTC,CASSKYIGTGESEQYF
TRBV27,-,TRBJ1-2,TRBD1,TGTGCCAGCAGGGGCACAGGGGAAGGAGGCTACACCTTC,CASRGTGEGGYTF
TRBV5-4,few,TRBJ1-1,-,TGTGCCAGCAGCTTGGATCCTGCTATGAACACTGAAGCTTTCTTT,CASSLDPAMNTEAFF
TRBV7-8,-,TRBJ1-1,-,TGTGCCAGCAGCTTATCCGGAGTCACTGAAGCTTTCTTT,CASSLSGVTEAFF
TRBV7-3,-,TRBJ2-3,TRBD2,TGTGCCAGCAGCTTAATTCGGGGGGGCTCCCGGGGGGGCCCCTCTAGTCGGTCAGATACGCAGTATTTT,CASSLIRGGSRGGPSSRSDTQYF
TRBV2,-,TRBJ1-1,-,TGTGCCAGCAGTATCTCTAACACTGAAGCTTTCTTT,CASSISNTEAFF
TRBV3-1/TRBV3-2,-,TRBJ1-1,TRBD1,TGTGCCAGCAGCCCTATCCCGGGACAGGGAGAAGCTTTCTTT,CASSPIPGQGEAFF
TRBV6-5,-,TRBJ1-2,-,TGTGCCAGCAGTTACGCGGGAGTAGATGGCTACACCTTC,CASSYAGVDGYTF
TRBV7-9,-,TRBJ2-5,TRBD1,TGTGCCAGCAGCCCCCGGACAGGGGAAGAGACCCAGTACTTC,CASSPRTGEETQYF
TRBV5-1,-,TRBJ2-7,-,TGCGCCAGCAGCTTGTTGTCGGGTGCTCACTTCGAGCAGTACTTC,CASSLLSGAHFEQYF
TRBV10-3,-,TRBJ1-1,-,TGTGCCACCTACGACCATACAGAGATGAACACTGAAGCTTTCTTT,CATYDHTEMNTEAFF
TRBV7-3,-,TRBJ2-3,-,TGTGCCAGCAGCCCCGGGGTTGGCACAGATACGCAGTATTTT,CASSPGVGTDTQYF
TRBV27,-,TRBJ1-2,-,TGTGCCAGCAGTTTAGATGGGGGGACTTTCTATGGCTACACCTTC,CASSLDGGTFYGYTF
TRBV15,-,TRBJ2-3,-,TGTGCCACCAGCGGTGGTGAGGGAGTCAGCACAGATACGCAGTATTTT,CATSGGEGVSTDTQYF
TRBV13,-,TRBJ2-7,TRBD1,TGTGCCAGCAGCCACCAGGGGGCCCACGAGCAGTACTTC,CASSHQGAHEQYF
TRBV13,once,TRBJ2-3,TRBD2,TGTGCCAGCAGCTTTCTGACTAGCGGGGCCGATACGCAGTATTTT,CASSFLTSGADTQYF
TRBV7-2,once,TRBJ1-4,TRBD1,TGTGCCAGCAGCCTTCGACAGGGTGACAGGGAAAAACTGTTTTTT,CASSLRQGDREKLFF
TRBV2,-,TRBJ1-5,-,TGTGCCAGCAGTAAAGAAATCACAGGGTCTAGCAATCAGCCCCAGCATTTT,CASSKEITGSSNQPQHF
TRBV9,once,TRBJ2-2,TRBD2,TGTGCCAGCAGCTCCAGCGGGGGGAACACCGGGGAGCTGTTTTTT,CASSSSGGNTGELFF
TRBV5-1,once,TRBJ2-3,-,TGCGCCAGCAGCTTGCCCCAGTCAGATACGCAGTATTTT,CASSLPQSDTQYF
TRBV11-2,-,TRBJ1-1,TRBD1,TGTGCCAGCAGCTCGACAGGGGCGGACACTGAAGCTTTCTTT,CASSSTGADTEAFF
TRBV3-1/TRBV3-2,-,TRBJ2-7,TRBD1,TGTGCCAGCACCCCGGGACAGACGAGATACGAGCAGTACTTC,CASTPGQTRYEQYF
TRBV29-1,-,TRBJ2-3,-,TGCAGCGTTGAAGATCTACCCCCCTTGGATACGCAGTATTTT,CSVEDLPPLDTQYF
TRBV7-3,-,TRBJ1-6,-,TGTGCCAGCAGCTTAGGCCAGGGGCGTTCACCCCTCCACTTT,CASSLGQGRSPLHF
TRBV7-9,few,TRBJ1-3,TRBD1,TGTGCCAGCAGCCAGCGACAGGGTGGCGGAAACACCATATATTTT,CASSQRQGGGNTIYF
TRBV3-1/TRBV3-2,-,TRBJ2-7,-,TGTGCCAGCAGCCAACCTAGTTCTATATCCTACGAGCAGTACTTC,CASSQPSSISYEQYF
TRBV5-4,-,TRBJ2-5,-,TGTGCCAGCAGCTTGGGAATAGGGGCCAGGGAGACCCAGTACTTC,CASSLGIGARETQYF
TRBV4-3,-,TRBJ2-3,-,TGCGCCAGCAGCCAACGGACCGAGGGAGATACGCAGTATTTT,CASSQRTEGDTQYF
TRBV5-4,-,TRBJ2-7,TRBD1,TGTGCCAGCAGCCCCAGGACAGGTCCCTCCTACGAGCAGTACTTC,CASSPRTGPSYEQYF
TRBV9,-,TRBJ2-5,TRBD2,TGTGCCAGCAGCGAGGGTCTTCTAGCGGGGAAAGAGACCCAGTACTTC,CASSEGLLAGKETQYF
TRBV9,-,TRBJ1-2,-,TGTGCCAGCAGCGTAGGCCCGGGTAACCTCTATGGCTACACCTTC,CASSVGPGNLYGYTF
TRBV19,-,TRBJ2-2,-,TGTGCCAGTAGTACCTCCGGACTGGTCACCGGGGAGCTGTTTTTT,CASSTSGLVTGELFF
TRBV7-2,-,TRBJ1-2,TRBD1,TGTGCCAGCAGCTTAGTTCAGGGACAGGGGAACTATGGCTACACCTTC,CASSLVQGQGNYGYTF
TRBV7-2,-,TRBJ1-4,TRBD1,TGTGCCAGCAGCCTTACATCCGGGACAGGGGTCGAAAAACTGTTTTTT,CASSLTSGTGVEKLFF
TRBV11-1,-,TRBJ2-1,TRBD2,TGTGCCAGCAGCCATAGCGGGGGGGTCAACTTGGATGAGCAGTTCTTC,CASSHSGGVNLDEQFF
TRBV7-3,-,TRBJ2-3,-,TGTGCCAGCAGCTTAACAATCGGGGGAGGAGATACGCAGTATTTT,CASSLTIGGGDTQYF
TRBV18,-,TRBJ2-7,-,TGTGCCAGCTCACCGGACAGCTACGAGCAGTACTTC,CASSPDSYEQYF
TRBV6-6,-,TRBJ1-3,-,TGTGCCAGCAGGGAGGGGAAGGGAAACACCATATATTTT,CASREGKGNTIYF
TRBV5-1,-,TRBJ2-4,-,TGCGCCAGCAGCTTTGACGGGGGGCTCCAAAACATTCAGTACTTC,CASSFDGGLQNIQYF
TRBV7-8,-,TRBJ1-3,TRBD1,TGTGCCAGCAGCTACAGGGGCTCTGGAAACACCATATATTTT,CASSYRGSGNTIYF
TRBV5-1,-,TRBJ2-3,-,TGCGCCAGCAGCTTAGGAGAAATCACAGATACGCAGTATTTT,CASSLGEITDTQYF
TRBV3-1/TRBV3-2,-,TRBJ1-2,-,TGTGCCAGCAGCCCCGAGGGCAGATCTGGCTACACCTTC,CASSPEGRSGYTF
TRBV19,-,TRBJ2-7,TRBD1,TGTGCCAGTAGTCTCGCCGGGACAGGGTACTACGAGCAGTACTTC,CASSLAGTGYYEQYF
TRBV5-1,-,TRBJ1-1,TRBD1,TGCGCCAGCAGCTTAACAGGGGGTATGAACACTGAAGCTTTCTTT,CASSLTGGMNTEAFF
TRBV9,-,TRBJ2-1,-,TGTGCCAGCAGCGCGGGGAGGTCCTACAATGAGCAGTTCTTC,CASSAGRSYNEQFF
TRBV4-3,-,TRBJ2-3,-,TGCGCCAGCAGCCAAGACTCGGAGGATACGCAGTATTTT,CASSQDSEDTQYF
TRBV3-1/TRBV3-2,once,TRBJ1-4,TRBD1,TGTGCCAGCAGCCAAAGGACAGGGACTAATGAAAAACTGTTTTTT,CASSQRTGTNEKLFF
TRBV7-9,-,TRBJ1-2,-,TGTGCCAGCAGCCCAGGGGTTTATGGCTACACCTTC,CASSPGVYGYTF
TRBV19,-,TRBJ1-3,-,TGTGCCAGTACCCTCGGGAGCTCTGGAAACACCATATATTTT,CASTLGSSGNTIYF
TRBV19,-,TRBJ1-3,-,TGTGCCAGTAGTATATCCAACTCTGGAAACACCATATATTTT,CASSISNSGNTIYF
TRBV6-6,-,TRBJ1-1,-,TGTGCCAGCAGTTACTCAGAGCAGAACACTGAAGCTTTCTTT,CASSYSEQNTEAFF
TRBV5-1,-,TRBJ1-1,-,TGCGCCAGCAGCTTGGGCGGGGGTATGGACACTGAAGCTTTCTTT,CASSLGGGMDTEAFF